The 14 T cell receptor beta chains below come from one sample, sequenced in a study of graft-versus-host responses after intestinal transplantation. Their specific antigens are unknown. Repertoires were generated with immunoSEQ multiplex PCR, while TCRdb's copy carries only in-frame clones and drops some. The data hold approximately 97,000 clones, with 80% to 95% observed a single time. Sequenced material: unstimulated CD8+ T cells sorted from spleen or lymph node cells, taken before transplant. The receptors stem from a human donor who was the organ donor for an intestinal transplant.

The chain employs TRBV28 and TRBJ1-4; 8 bases fit TRBD1. The CDR3 covers 15 residues. Losses at the gene ends were 5 bases for V and 4 bases for J; bases not matched to a gene: 6. The germline V gene has CDR1 MDHEN and CDR2 SYDVKM. In DNA form, the CDR3 reads TGTGCCAGCAGTCCACCTACAGGGGGTAATGAAAAACTGTTTTTT. Protein sequence: CASSPPTGGNEKLFF.

The chain recombines TRBV10-2 with TRBJ2-1; a weak D match, TRBD2 (5 bases). Trimming took 6 bases from V and 0 from J, leaving 12 bases between them. This CDR3 spans 15 amino acids. Germline assignment: CDR1 WSHSY and CDR2 SAAADI. The CDR3 nucleotides are TGCGCCAGCAGGACGGAGGATCCCTCCTACAATGAGCAGTTCTTC. Translating it yields CASRTEDPSYNEQFF.

The chain joins TRBV7-8 to TRBJ1-2; TRBD1 is a possible D gene (6 bases). The germline gives CDR1 SGHVS, CDR2 FQNEAQ. CDR3 length equals 12 residues. DNA of the CDR3: TGTGTCCCGGGACACCGATCGGATGGCTACACCTTC. The encoded protein is CVPGHRSDGYTF.

V gene TRBV5-1 combines with J gene TRBJ2-7; the match to TRBD2 covers 7 bases. The germline V gene encodes CDR1 SGHRS and CDR2 YFSETQ. After removal of 4 bases from V and 4 bases from J, the junction contained 2 bases not matched to a gene. The CDR3 extends over 12 amino acids. The CDR3 DNA reads TGCGCCAGCAGCCCCGGGAGGTACGAGCAGTACTTC. This codes for CASSPGRYEQYF.

A word on this clone: The same CDR3 is also encoded by other DNA sequences in this sample. The J gene is TRBJ2-5, the V gene TRBV27; no reliable D call. This CDR3 region has 12 residues. V was clipped by 5 bases and J by 7 bases, with 11 bases between them. The germline V gene encodes CDR1 MNHEY and CDR2 SMNVEV (reference sequence). The CDR3 bases are TGTGCCAGCAGTGCACCCAAGAGGACCCAGTACTTC. Translating it yields CASSAPKRTQYF.

The chain's CDR3 is CASSLAGYEQYF. The DNA of the CDR3 is TGTGCCAGCAGTCTAGCGGGATACGAGCAGTACTTC. V and J are TRBV27 and TRBJ2-7; 9 nucleotides agree with TRBD2. Germline V CDR1 and CDR2: MNHEY, SMNVEV (reference sequence). This CDR3 comprises 12 residues. J lost 4 bases, V lost 5 bases, and 0 bases had no gene match.

This clone was recorded once. This rearrangement joins TRBV14 to TRBJ2-7; the match to TRBD1 covers 11 bases. CDR3 length: 14 residues. The junction had 2 bases not matched to a gene; V was cut back by 5 bases and J by 2 bases. Germline V gives CDR1 SGHDN, CDR2 FVKESK. The CDR3 nucleotides read TGTGCCAGCAGCAAGGACAGGGGGCCCTACGAGCAGTACTTC. It is translated as CASSKDRGPYEQYF. The whole variable domain, remainder taken from reference TRBV14 and TRBJ2-7, is EAGVTQFPSHSVIEKGQTVTLRCDPISGHDNLYWYRRVMGKEIKFLLHFVKESKQDESGMPNNRFLAERTGGTYSTLKVQPAELEDSGVYFCASSKDRGPYEQYFGPGTRLTVT.

The chain has TRBV7-6 and TRBJ2-2, with D possibly being TRBD1 (6 bases). CDR3 length: 16 residues. Germline CDR1 and CDR2: SGHVS and FNYEAQ. Between the trimmed V and J ends, which lost 4 bases and 5 bases, there was a span of 17 bases. CDR3 coding DNA: TGTGCCAGCAGCTCTAGACTTAGTAGGGGGACCGGGGAGCTGTTTTTT. Its translation: CASSSRLSRGTGELFF.

The CDR3 sequence is CASSLRDFTDTQYF. CDR3 nucleotide sequence: TGTGCCAGCAGTTTACGGGACTTCACAGATACGCAGTATTTT. This chain uses TRBV27 with TRBJ2-3; a weak D match, TRBD2 (6 bases). V lost 2 bases and J lost 2, with 8 bases in between. From germline, CDR1 is MNHEY and CDR2 SMNVEV (reference sequence). This CDR3 spans 14 amino acids.

The V and J genes are TRBV9 and TRBJ1-1; D might be TRBD1 (6 bases). The germline V and J ends were trimmed by 0 bases and 5 bases, with 17 bases remaining between them. The germline V gene has CDR1 SGDLS and CDR2 YYNGEE. The CDR3 runs 16 residues. The chain's CDR3 is CASSVAVQGSLTEAFF. The CDR3 DNA follows: TGTGCCAGCAGCGTAGCGGTTCAGGGGTCTTTGACTGAAGCTTTCTTT.

The chain joins TRBV2 to TRBJ2-2, with 8 bases fitting TRBD1. Germline CDR1 is SNHLY and CDR2 is FYNNEI. This CDR3 has 15 amino acids. Trimming took 1 base from V and 5 from J; bases not matched to a gene: 3. CDR3 region: CASSEGQGRTGELFF. The CDR3 DNA reads TGTGCCAGCAGTGAAGGACAGGGGAGGACCGGGGAGCTGTTTTTT.

The genes are TRBV9 and TRBJ2-5, with 10 bases aligning to TRBD1. The end of the DNA aligns better with TRBJ2-7, so the J call may be wrong. The CDR3 runs 15 residues. In germline, CDR1 is SGDLS, CDR2 YYNGEE. The chain's CDR3 is CASSGSGTGDYEQYF. In DNA, the CDR3 is TGTGCCAGCAGCGGATCCGGGACAGGGGATTACGAGCAGTACTTC.

This sequence joins TRBV10-3 and TRBJ2-5; D is unresolved. Germline CDR1 ENHRY, CDR2 SYGVKD. Deletions cut 10 bases from V and 3 bases from J, with 24 bases between. The CDR3 has 16 residues. The CDR3 reads CATANSPYRDKETQYF. DNA of the CDR3: TGTGCCACCGCGAACTCACCCTACAGAGACAAAGAGACCCAGTACTTC.

The rearrangement links TRBV5-1 to TRBJ2-2; TRBD2 matches 7 bases. This CDR3 is 16 amino acids long. The V and J ends lost 2 bases and 0 bases, in that order; junction bases with no gene match: 4. Germline CDR1 SGHRS, CDR2 YFSETQ. For the CDR3, the DNA is TGCGCCAGCAGCTTTGGGAGGGGTCCGAACACCGGGGAGCTGTTTTTT. This translates into CASSFGRGPNTGELFF.